The entry below describes one T cell receptor (beta chain). TCRdb's copy holds only in-frame clones and misses some; the assay was immunoSEQ multiplex PCR. There are 45,000 to 60,000 clones in the sample; about nine tenths occur only once, and more than 12% lies in the top ten. The entry originates in a study of control samples from healthy donors and cancer patients. The CDR3 covers 15 residues. V dropped 2 bases and J dropped 7; count of bases not matched to a gene: 7. CDR1 SGHTA and CDR2 FQGNSA come from the germline V gene. This TCR came from a man aged 55 to 70 with head and neck cancer. The sample consisted of PBMCs. This chain joins TRBV7-2 and TRBJ2-1; 8 nucleotides match TRBD1. This CDR3 reads CASSLQDREGNEQFF. Written as DNA, the CDR3 is TGTGCCAGCAGCTTACAGGACAGGGAAGGGAATGAGCAGTTCTTC.